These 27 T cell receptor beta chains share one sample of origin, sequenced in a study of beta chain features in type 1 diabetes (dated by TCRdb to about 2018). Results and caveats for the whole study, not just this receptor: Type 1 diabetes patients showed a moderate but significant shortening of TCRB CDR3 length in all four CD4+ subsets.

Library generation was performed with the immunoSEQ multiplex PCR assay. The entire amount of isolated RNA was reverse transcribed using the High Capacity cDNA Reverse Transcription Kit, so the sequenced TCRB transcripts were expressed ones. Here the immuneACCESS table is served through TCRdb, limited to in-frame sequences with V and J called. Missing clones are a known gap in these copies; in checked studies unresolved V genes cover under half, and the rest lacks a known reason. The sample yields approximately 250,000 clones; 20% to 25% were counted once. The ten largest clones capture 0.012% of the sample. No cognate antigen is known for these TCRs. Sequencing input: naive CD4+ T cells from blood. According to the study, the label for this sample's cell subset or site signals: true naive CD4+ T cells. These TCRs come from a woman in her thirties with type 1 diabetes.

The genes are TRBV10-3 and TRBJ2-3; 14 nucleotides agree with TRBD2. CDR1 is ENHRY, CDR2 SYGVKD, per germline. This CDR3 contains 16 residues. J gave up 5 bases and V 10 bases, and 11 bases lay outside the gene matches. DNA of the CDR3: TGTGCCACAACACCGGGACTAGCGGGAGATGGAGATACGCAGTATTTT. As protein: CATTPGLAGDGDTQYF.

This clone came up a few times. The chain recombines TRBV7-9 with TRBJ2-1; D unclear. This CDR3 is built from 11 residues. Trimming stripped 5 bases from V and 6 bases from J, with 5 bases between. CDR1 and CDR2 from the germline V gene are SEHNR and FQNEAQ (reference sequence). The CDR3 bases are TGTGCCAGCAGCCCTTCCAATGAGCAGTTCTTC. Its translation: CASSPSNEQFF.

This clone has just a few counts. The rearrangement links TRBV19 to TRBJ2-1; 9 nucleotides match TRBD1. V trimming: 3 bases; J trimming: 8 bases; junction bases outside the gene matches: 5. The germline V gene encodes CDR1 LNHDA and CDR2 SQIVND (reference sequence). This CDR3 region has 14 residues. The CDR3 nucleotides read TGTGCCAGTAGTATCCACAGGGGGCCCGATGAGCAGTTCTTC. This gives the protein CASSIHRGPDEQFF.

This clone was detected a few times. In DNA form, the CDR3 reads TGTGCCAGCAGTAGGACTAGCGGGAGAAATGAGCAGTTCTTC. Its protein product is CASSRTSGRNEQFF. The chain uses TRBV2 and TRBJ2-1, with 13 positions matching TRBD2. With 5 bases clipped from V and 7 bases from J, the junction kept 2 bases outside the gene matches. The CDR3 consists of 14 residues. The germline V gene encodes CDR1 SNHLY and CDR2 FYNNEI.

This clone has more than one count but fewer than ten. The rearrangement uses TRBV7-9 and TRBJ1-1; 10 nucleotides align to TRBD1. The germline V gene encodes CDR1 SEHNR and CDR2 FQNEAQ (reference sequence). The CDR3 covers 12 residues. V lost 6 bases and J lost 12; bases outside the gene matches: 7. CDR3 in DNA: TGTGCCAGCAGTAGGACAGGGGGTGAGACTTTCTTT. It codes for CASSRTGGETFF.

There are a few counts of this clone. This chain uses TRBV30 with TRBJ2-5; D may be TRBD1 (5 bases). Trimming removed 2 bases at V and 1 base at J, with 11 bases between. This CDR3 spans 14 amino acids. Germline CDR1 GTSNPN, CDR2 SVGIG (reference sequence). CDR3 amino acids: CAWSPYRIQETQYF. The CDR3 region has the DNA TGTGCCTGGAGTCCCTACAGGATCCAAGAGACCCAGTACTTC.

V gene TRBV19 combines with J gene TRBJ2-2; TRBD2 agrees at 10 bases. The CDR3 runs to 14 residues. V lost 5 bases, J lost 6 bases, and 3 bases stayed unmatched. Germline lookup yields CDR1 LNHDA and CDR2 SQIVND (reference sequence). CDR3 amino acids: CASSASGRAGELFF. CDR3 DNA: TGTGCCAGTAGTGCAAGCGGGAGGGCCGGGGAGCTGTTTTTT.

For the CDR3, the DNA is TGTGCCAGCAACAATCTAGCATCCTACAATGAGCAGTTCTTC. This encodes CASNNLASYNEQFF. V gene TRBV9 combines with J gene TRBJ2-1, with D possibly TRBD2 on 5 matching bases. Per the germline V gene, CDR1 is SGDLS and CDR2 is YYNGEE. The CDR3 is 14 amino acids. V was cut by 6 bases and J by 1 base, with 11 bases left in between.

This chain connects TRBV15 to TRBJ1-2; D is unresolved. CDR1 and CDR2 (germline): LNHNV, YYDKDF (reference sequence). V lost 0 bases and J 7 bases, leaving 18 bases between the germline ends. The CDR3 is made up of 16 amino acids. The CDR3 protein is CATSRDLEELVFGYTF. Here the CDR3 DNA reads TGTGCCACCAGCAGAGATTTAGAAGAATTGGTTTTTGGCTACACCTTC.

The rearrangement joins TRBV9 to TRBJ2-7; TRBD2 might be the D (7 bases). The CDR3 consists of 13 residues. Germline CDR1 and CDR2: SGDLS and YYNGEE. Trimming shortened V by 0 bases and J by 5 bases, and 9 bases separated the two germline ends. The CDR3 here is CASSVAGGDEQYF. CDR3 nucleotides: TGTGCCAGCAGCGTAGCGGGGGGCGACGAGCAGTACTTC. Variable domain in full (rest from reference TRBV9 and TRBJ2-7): DSGVTQTPKHLITATGQRVTLRCSPRSGDLSVYWYQQSLDQGLQFLIQYYNGEERAKGNILERFSAQQFPDLHSELNLSSLELGDSALYFCASSVAGGDEQYFGPGTRLTVT.

CDR3 bases: TGTGCCAGCAGTTTATCTCGGGCAGGGGAAACAGATACGCAGTATTTT. Encoded protein: CASSLSRAGETDTQYF. V and J are TRBV27 and TRBJ2-3, with D possibly matching TRBD1 (6 bases). The CDR3 has 16 residues. Germline V gene data show CDR1 as MNHEY and CDR2 as SMNVEV (reference sequence). Trimming removed 0 bases at V and 3 bases at J, with 13 bases between.

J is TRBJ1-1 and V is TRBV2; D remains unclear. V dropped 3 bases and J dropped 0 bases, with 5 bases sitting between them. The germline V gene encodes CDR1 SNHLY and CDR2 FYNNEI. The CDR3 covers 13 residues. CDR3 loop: CASSDQLNTEAFF. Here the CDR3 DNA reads TGTGCCAGCAGTGATCAGTTGAACACTGAAGCTTTCTTT.

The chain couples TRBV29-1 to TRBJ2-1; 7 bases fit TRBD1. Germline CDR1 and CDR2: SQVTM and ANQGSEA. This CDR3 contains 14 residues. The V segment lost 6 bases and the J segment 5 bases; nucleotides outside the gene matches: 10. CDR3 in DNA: TGCAGCGTCTCACCCTGGACAGGCCACAATGAGCAGTTCTTC. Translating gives CSVSPWTGHNEQFF.

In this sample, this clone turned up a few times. The CDR3 coding sequence is TGTGCCAGCAGCGCGCGAAGCGGGAGGGGCACAGATACGCAGTATTTT. The encoded protein is CASSARSGRGTDTQYF. The chain carries TRBV9 and TRBJ2-3; 10 nucleotides line up with TRBD2. V lost 3 bases to trimming and J lost 1 base; unmatched junction nucleotides: 5. The CDR3 runs 16 residues. Germline V gene sequence: CDR1 SGDLS, CDR2 YYNGEE. Variable domain in full (rest from reference TRBV9 and TRBJ2-3): DSGVTQTPKHLITATGQRVTLRCSPRSGDLSVYWYQQSLDQGLQFLIQYYNGEERAKGNILERFSAQQFPDLHSELNLSSLELGDSALYFCASSARSGRGTDTQYFGPGTRLTVL.

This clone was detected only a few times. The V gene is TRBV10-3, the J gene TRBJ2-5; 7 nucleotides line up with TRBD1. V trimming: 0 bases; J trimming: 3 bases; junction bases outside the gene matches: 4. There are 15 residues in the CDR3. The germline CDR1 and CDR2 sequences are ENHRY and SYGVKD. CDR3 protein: CAISESGGQEETQYF. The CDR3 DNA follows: TGTGCCATCAGTGAGTCGGGCGGACAGGAAGAGACCCAGTACTTC.

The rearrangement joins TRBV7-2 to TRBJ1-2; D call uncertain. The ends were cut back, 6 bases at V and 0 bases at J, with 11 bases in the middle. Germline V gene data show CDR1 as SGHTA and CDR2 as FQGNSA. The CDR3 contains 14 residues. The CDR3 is CASSPTQTNYGYTF. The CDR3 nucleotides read TGTGCCAGCAGTCCGACACAAACTAACTATGGCTACACCTTC. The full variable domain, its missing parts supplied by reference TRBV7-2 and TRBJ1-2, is GAGVSQSPSNKVTEKGKDVELRCDPISGHTALYWYRQSLGQGLEFLIYFQGNSAPDKSGLPSDRFSAERTGGSVSTLTIQRTQQEDSAVYLCASSPTQTNYGYTFGSGTRLTVV.

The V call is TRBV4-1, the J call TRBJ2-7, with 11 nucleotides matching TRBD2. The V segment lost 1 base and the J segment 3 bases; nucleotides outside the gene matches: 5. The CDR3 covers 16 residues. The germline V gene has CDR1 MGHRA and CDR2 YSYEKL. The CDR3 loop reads CASSQVASGRFYEQYF. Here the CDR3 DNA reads TGCGCCAGCAGCCAAGTCGCTAGCGGGAGGTTCTACGAGCAGTACTTC.

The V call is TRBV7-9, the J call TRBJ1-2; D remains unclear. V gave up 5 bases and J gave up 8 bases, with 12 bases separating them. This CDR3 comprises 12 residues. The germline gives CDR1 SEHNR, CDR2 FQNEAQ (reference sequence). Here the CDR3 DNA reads TGTGCCAGCAGCCGACCCCGACTGGGCTACACCTTC. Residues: CASSRPRLGYTF.

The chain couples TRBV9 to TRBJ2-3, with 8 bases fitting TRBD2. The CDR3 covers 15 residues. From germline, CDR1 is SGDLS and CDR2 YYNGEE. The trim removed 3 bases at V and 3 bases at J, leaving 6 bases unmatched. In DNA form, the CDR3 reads TGTGCCAGCAGCGCCAGCGGGAGCTGGACAGATACGCAGTATTTT. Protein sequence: CASSASGSWTDTQYF.

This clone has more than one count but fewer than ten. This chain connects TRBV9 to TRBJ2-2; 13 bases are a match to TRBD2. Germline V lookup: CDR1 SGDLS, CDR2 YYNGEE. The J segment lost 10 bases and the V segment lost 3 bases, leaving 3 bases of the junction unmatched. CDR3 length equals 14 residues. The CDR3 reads CASSGTSGSKELFF. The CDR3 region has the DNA TGTGCCAGCAGCGGGACTAGCGGGAGTAAGGAGCTGTTTTTT. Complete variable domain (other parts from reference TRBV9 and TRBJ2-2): DSGVTQTPKHLITATGQRVTLRCSPRSGDLSVYWYQQSLDQGLQFLIQYYNGEERAKGNILERFSAQQFPDLHSELNLSSLELGDSALYFCASSGTSGSKELFFGEGSRLTVL.

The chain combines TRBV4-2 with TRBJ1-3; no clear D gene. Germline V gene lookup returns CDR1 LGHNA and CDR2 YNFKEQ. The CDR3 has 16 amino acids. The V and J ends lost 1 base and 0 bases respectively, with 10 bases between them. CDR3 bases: TGTGCCAGCAGCCAAGGTTTGGCTTTCTCTGGAAACACCATATATTTT. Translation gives CASSQGLAFSGNTIYF.

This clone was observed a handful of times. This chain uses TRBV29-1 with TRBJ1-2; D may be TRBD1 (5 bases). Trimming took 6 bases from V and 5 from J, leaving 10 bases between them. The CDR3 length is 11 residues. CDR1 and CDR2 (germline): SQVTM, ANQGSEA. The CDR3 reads CSVGEGYGYTF. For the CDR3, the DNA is TGCAGCGTGGGGGAGGGATATGGCTACACCTTC.

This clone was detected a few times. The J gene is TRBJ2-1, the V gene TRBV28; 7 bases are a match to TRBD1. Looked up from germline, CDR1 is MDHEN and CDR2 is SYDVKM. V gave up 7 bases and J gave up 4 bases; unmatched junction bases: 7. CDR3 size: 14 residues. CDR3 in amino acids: CASKIEQGYNEQFF. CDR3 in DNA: TGTGCCAGCAAGATCGAACAGGGGTACAATGAGCAGTTCTTC. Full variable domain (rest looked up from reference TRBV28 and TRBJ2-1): DVKVTQSSRYLVKRTGEKVFLECVQDMDHENMFWYRQDPGLGLRLIYFSYDVKMKEKGDIPEGYSVSREKKERFSLILESASTNQTSMYLCASKIEQGYNEQFFGPGTRLTVL.

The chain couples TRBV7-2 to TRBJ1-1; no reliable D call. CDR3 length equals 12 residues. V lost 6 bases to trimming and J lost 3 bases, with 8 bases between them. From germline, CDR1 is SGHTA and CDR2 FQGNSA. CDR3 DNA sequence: TGTGCCAGCAGGTTCGGGTACACTGAAGCTTTCTTT. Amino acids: CASRFGYTEAFF.

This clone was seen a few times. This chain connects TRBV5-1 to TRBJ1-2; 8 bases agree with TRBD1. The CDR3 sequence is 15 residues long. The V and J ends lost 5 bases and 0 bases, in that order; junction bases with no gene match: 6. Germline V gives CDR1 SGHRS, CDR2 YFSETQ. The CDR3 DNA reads TGCGCCAGCAGGGACCCGGGACAGGCTAACTATGGCTACACCTTC. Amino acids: CASRDPGQANYGYTF.

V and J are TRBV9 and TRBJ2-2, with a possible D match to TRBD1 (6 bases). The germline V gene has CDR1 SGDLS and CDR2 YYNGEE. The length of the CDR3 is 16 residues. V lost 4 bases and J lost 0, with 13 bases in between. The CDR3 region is CASSPTGHANTGELFF. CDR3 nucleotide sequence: TGTGCCAGCAGCCCCACAGGGCATGCGAACACCGGGGAGCTGTTTTTT.

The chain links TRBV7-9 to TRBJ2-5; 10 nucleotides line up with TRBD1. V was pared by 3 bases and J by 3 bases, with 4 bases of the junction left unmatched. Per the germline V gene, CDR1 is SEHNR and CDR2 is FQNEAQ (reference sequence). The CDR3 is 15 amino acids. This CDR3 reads CASSLPGTGEETQYF. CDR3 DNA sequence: TGTGCCAGCAGCTTGCCGGGGACAGGGGAAGAGACCCAGTACTTC.